Sequencing of this T cell receptor (beta chain) was carried out in a study of cytomegalovirus exposure and HLA in healthy donors (dated by TCRdb to between 2016 and 2019). At the level of the whole study: According to an earlier analysis of around 600 of the donors, about 170 million T cells yielded roughly 100 million unique TCR beta sequences and around 280 Gb of sequence data. An early release covering over 500 HLA-typed donors comprised approximately 300 gigabases of sequencing data and tens of millions of unique TCR sequences. Of the roughly 410 genotyped donors, less than 90% were placed in the genetic ancestry cluster associated with self-reported Caucasian donors. The study aimed to test whether cataloging public T cell receptors could reveal signatures of past pathogen exposure. Using immunosequencing, the study profiled T cell repertoires from around 670 subjects and related those repertoires to cytomegalovirus serostatus. A separate validation cohort of about 110 different subjects was used in addition to the roughly 670-subject first cohort. The study combined high-throughput TCR immunosequencing, statistical association of individual TCRs with disease status, and machine learning to predict cytomegalovirus infection status. To study patterns of TCR occurrence, a later analysis re-analyzed previously published TCR beta repertoires from around 700 donors and added high-resolution HLA genotyping. The later analysis used no new phenotypic data to find candidate immune exposures, relying instead on TCR beta sequences and their occurrence across donors. To decide whether each TCR beta V gene segment behaved as functional or pseudogenic, an earlier analysis of some 600 of the donors relied on high-throughput TCR beta sequencing. Donor age, sex, ethnicity and CMV serostatus were compiled together with the repertoire data. A later genetic analysis used genome-wide SNP genotypes for 398 of the 666 donors, treating that subset as a discovery cohort. Every discovery cohort repertoire had been produced on one sequencing platform. Class I and class II HLA loci were covered by the typing at four-digit resolution. Typing coverage varied by locus: about 620-640 donors for A, B, C, DRB1 and DQB1; roughly 560 for DQA1; over 600 for DPA1; approximately 490 for DPB1. A few DR-DQ haplotypes were treated as single units for association and clustering because of strong linkage in the cohort. On average, around 240,000 unique TCR beta nucleotide sequences were sequenced per donor among 350 to 400 genotyped donors of the cohort, with around 19% of those sequences being non-productive. Here is what the overall study found, with its caveats: In vitro tests confirmed that a few of the cytomegalovirus-associated TCR beta chains recognize cytomegalovirus antigens. In a later genetic analysis, fewer N-insertions in productive TCRs were reported among donors in an Asian-associated ancestry cluster than the roughly 640-donor mean. In an earlier analysis of about 550 of the donors, most TCR beta V segments were observed in productive rearrangements about 87% or about 30% of the time, broadly matching IMGT annotations. The earlier analysis of nearly 600 of the donors excluded roughly 16 rarely observed V segments, including chromosome 9 orphons, because counts were too low. Strong co-occurrence of HLA alleles, especially DR and DQ, made assigning TCR associations to individual alleles difficult. Immune exposure information for the cohort was limited to CMV serostatus. The authors suggested that the approach could potentially be extended to other disease states and immunological phenotypes. A later analysis found that TCR association rates varied across HLA loci, with DRB1 alleles showing the most associated TCRs and HLA-C alleles the fewest. According to a later analysis, most CMV-associated TCR beta chains appeared to be HLA-restricted, and the HLA associations seemed to be driven largely by CMV exposure. The classifier was reported to diagnose cytomegalovirus status with high specificity and sensitivity in both the original and validation cohorts. A cluster of highly shared sequence variants was judged likely to represent a technical artifact of the sequencing pipeline. A later analysis reported that several top co-occurrence clusters appeared linked to parvovirus B19, influenza, CMV and Epstein-Barr virus. In a later analysis, about 17,000 TCR beta sequences were associated with specific HLA alleles at a false discovery rate of 0.05. Across donors, most TCR sequences were observed very rarely, whereas some public TCRs were present in many individuals. Correlated functional status among segregating V segments might be attributable to linkage disequilibrium, but an unknown experimental factor could not be ruled out. A further reported finding was that TCR beta sequences accurately predicted the HLA-A and HLA-B alleles for most subjects in the first cohort. HLA typing was unavailable for some donors at each locus, so association tests used only the typed subset. Only TCR beta chains were sequenced in this cohort, and the absence of alpha or paired-chain data limited detectable features. A later analysis found that HLA-associated TCR beta chains were more clonally expanded and had lower generation probabilities than equally common non-associated chains. An association between a missense DCLRE1C variant and V-gene and J-gene trimming of TCR beta chains was found in a later genetic analysis and replicated in an independent cohort. Because the 87-base-pair reads could not distinguish some IMGT-functional V segments, including TRBV6-2 and TRBV6-3, those segments were excluded. The study gave a list of about 170 TCR beta chains associated with cytomegalovirus. Sequencing depth was assumed to be roughly uniform across donors in the presence/absence analyses, though that assumption may not hold.

Remarks on this clone: Its antigen remains unidentified.

In total, around 600 healthy bone marrow donors made up the cohort. Cohort members were all nominally healthy when sampled, although unrecorded immune exposures were likely present. The donor was CMV seropositive and was included in the group of about 290 seropositive cohort members. Every donor gave a peripheral blood sample, and the peripheral blood mononuclear cells from that sample were used for TCR beta sequencing. Genomic DNA extraction from the blood cell samples was performed with the Qiagen DNeasy Blood Extraction Kit. Library preparation employed the immunoSEQ multiplex PCR assay. The multiplex PCR relied on a mix of 60 forward primers for TCR Vbeta segments and 13 reverse primers for TCR Jbeta segments. A multiplex PCR assay on genomic DNA amplified the CDR3 region of rearranged TCR beta genes. The amplified TCR beta libraries were sequenced on the Illumina HiSeq System as 87-base-pair reads. The study's processing was this. In a later analysis, some 80 million unique TCR beta chains were counted across the 500 to 700 repertoires, and roughly 11 million of these chains were shared by at least two donors. Raw reads were error-corrected and collapsed into unique sequences by a nearest-neighbor algorithm in which closely related sequences were merged to remove PCR and sequencing errors. Alignment of CDR3 sequences to IMGT reference sequences was used to assign V, D and J gene segments. For a sequence to be retained, a match of at least six nucleotides to both a V gene segment and a J gene segment was required. A rearrangement counted as productive if the CDR3 had no stop codons and remained in frame with V and J, and every other rearrangement counted as non-productive. CDR3 was defined according to IMGT convention as the region running from the second conserved V-encoded cysteine to the conserved J-encoded phenylalanine. The earlier analysis of 587 of the donors excluded sequences that lacked an unambiguous match to a single V gene segment. An earlier analysis of 587 of the donors called V segments functional above 56.7% productive rearrangements and segregating when the between-donor standard deviation exceeded 5%. A statistical classification framework was built to diagnose cytomegalovirus status from the catalog of TCR beta chain sequences. In a later analysis, V and J genes were assigned by comparing TCR nucleotide sequences against IMGT/GENE-DB human TR gene sequences. Using the TCRdist pipeline, a later analysis assigned CDR3 sequences along with most-parsimonious VDJ recombination scenarios. In a later analysis, each TCR beta chain was defined by its CDR3 amino acid sequence together with its V-gene family, and reads lacking a unique V-gene family were excluded. In a later analysis, around 650 highly shared, low-generation-probability nucleotide sequences were removed to address suspected cross-contamination and a sequencing artifact. For each public chain, a later analysis derived a clonal expansion index from normalized ranks of inferred template counts within each repertoire. Generation probabilities in a later analysis came from a VDJ recombination model fitted to out-of-frame rearrangements, and those results were checked against IGoR. A later analysis scored TCR-TCR, TCR-HLA and TCR-CMV co-occurrence with hypergeometric tests, applying a repertoire-size bias correction to TCR pairs. A later analysis estimated false discovery rates by permuting HLA or CMV assignments 20 times. In a later analysis, co-occurring TCRs were grouped using DBSCAN, with TCRdist sequence similarity added in when clustering inside HLA-allele-positive subsets. Repertoires with fewer than 30,000 or more than 120,000 public chains, plus five repertoires with anomalous nucleotide sharing, were excluded from co-occurrence clustering. TCRdb's version of the immuneACCESS table is confined to in-frame rearrangements and falls short of the full clone set. An unresolved V gene accounts for under half of the shortfall where checked; the remainder is of unknown origin. V and J calls and clone size are as listed in that table; D and trimming were resolved from the DNA. This sample's table carries tens of thousands of clones. Roughly 15% of the sample lies in the top ten.

Including cysteine and phenylalanine, the CDR3 has 15 amino acids. The only DNA kept is the CDR3, 45 bases in frame from the first base. V ends up 3 bases short and J 4 bases short, with an unmatched junction base count of 7. CDR1 and CDR2 (KGHSH, LQKENI) derive from the germline V gene. Sequenced: PBMCs. The receptor's source is a man between 50 and 59 years old in good health and CMV-seropositive. The chain was built from TRBV18 and TRBJ2-7; 9 bases in the junction line up with TRBD1. The DNA sequence is given as TGTGCCAGCTCACCCGGACAGGGGACCGGTTACGAGCAGTACTTC. It translates to CASSPGQGTGYEQYF.